The 8 T cell receptor beta chains below come from one sample, sequenced in a study of T cell responses to AZD1222 COVID-19 vaccine. The repertoire was sequenced with immunoSEQ multiplex PCR; TCRdb's copy has only in-frame clones and lacks some. The sample holds around 140,000 clones, more than 80% seen once. The source was peripheral blood, collected 28 days after the second dose of the MenACWY control vaccine. These receptor sequences come from an adult who received the MenACWY meningococcal vaccine as a control.

V and J are TRBV12-3 or TRBV12-4 and TRBJ1-5; 7 bases line up with TRBD1. V dropped 7 bases and J dropped 4; count of bases not matched to a gene: 4. This CDR3 has 13 residues. CDR3 sequence reads: CASTARGNQPQHF. For the CDR3, the DNA is TGTGCCAGCACCGCCAGGGGGAATCAGCCCCAGCATTTT.

The V and J genes are TRBV20-1 and TRBJ2-7, with D unresolved. Trimming shortened V by 7 bases and J by 3 bases, and 10 bases separated the two germline ends. Per germline, CDR1 DFQATT and CDR2 SNEGSKA (reference sequence). The CDR3 spans 11 residues. CDR3 amino acids: CSVTTSYEQYF. In nucleotides, the CDR3 is TGCAGTGTGACGACCAGCTACGAGCAGTACTTC.

The V gene is TRBV11-3, the J gene TRBJ2-6, with D unclear. The V end was cut by 4 bases, the J end by 4 bases, with 8 bases between. The germline V gene has CDR1 SGHNT and CDR2 YENEEA. This CDR3 has 14 amino acids. CDR3: CASSSNRGANVLTF. The CDR3 bases are TGTGCCAGCAGCTCAAATAGGGGGGCCAACGTCCTGACTTTC.

The chain couples TRBV14 to TRBJ1-1, with D perhaps matching TRBD1 (5 bases). The CDR3 runs to 16 residues. The V end lost 4 bases, the J end lost 7 bases, and 22 bases lay between the germline ends. From germline, CDR1 is SGHDN and CDR2 FVKESK. This CDR3 reads CASSRRFPLGRDEAFF. Written as DNA, the CDR3 is TGTGCCAGCAGCCGCCGTTTCCCCCTCGGCAGGGATGAAGCTTTCTTT.

The rearrangement uses TRBV19 and TRBJ2-7; D is unclear. V lost 3 bases to trimming and J lost 2 bases, with 8 bases between them. The CDR3 extends over 13 amino acids. The germline V gene encodes CDR1 LNHDA and CDR2 SQIVND (reference sequence). CDR3 coding DNA: TGTGCCAGTAGTATGCAGGCGGCCTACGAGCAGTACTTC. Translating it yields CASSMQAAYEQYF.

This sequence joins TRBV5-5 and TRBJ2-7; 10 nucleotides match TRBD1. The CDR3 is 16 residues long. Germline V gene lookup returns CDR1 SGHKS and CDR2 YYEKEE (reference sequence). J gave up 2 bases and V 3 bases, and 8 bases lay outside the gene matches. The CDR3 region has the DNA TGTGCCAGCAGCTCTACCGGGACAGGGGCCCCCTACGAGCAGTACTTC. It specifies CASSSTGTGAPYEQYF.

Only one count was recorded for this clone. This sequence joins TRBV3-1 (or the pseudogene TRBV3-2) and TRBJ2-5, with 9 bases lining up with TRBD1. The germline V gene has CDR1 LGHDT and CDR2 YNNKEL (reference sequence). V was clipped by 0 bases and J by 5 bases; unmatched bases: 7. The CDR3 spans 16 residues. The CDR3 region is CASSQDPGQGGETQYF. The CDR3 DNA follows: TGTGCCAGCAGCCAAGATCCGGGACAGGGCGGGGAGACCCAGTACTTC.

The gene calls are TRBV6-2 or TRBV6-3 and TRBJ2-4; D might be TRBD1 or TRBD2, each matching 6 bases. V was clipped by 4 bases and J by 9 bases, with 16 bases between them. This CDR3 comprises 14 residues. Germline CDR1 MNHEY, CDR2 SVGEGT. The DNA for the CDR3 is TGTGCCAGCAGTTGGGGGGCCAGCGGAACCATTCAGTACTTC. This encodes CASSWGASGTIQYF.